A single sample gave rise to the 30 T cell receptor beta chains below, sequenced in a study of cytomegalovirus exposure and HLA in healthy donors. Sequencing used immunoSEQ multiplex PCR; TCRdb keeps in-frame clones, though not all of them. The table shows some 340,000 clones, with 75% to 90% occurring only once. The sequencing input was PBMCs. Receptors originate from a woman aged 30 to 39 in good health and CMV-seropositive.

The chain joins TRBV5-6 to TRBJ2-7; the D is unclear. The CDR3 has 12 amino acids. V dropped 4 bases and J dropped 0 bases, with 5 bases sitting between them. Germline V lookup: CDR1 SGHDT, CDR2 YYEEEE. The CDR3 loop is CASSESSYEQYF. CDR3 nucleotide sequence: TGTGCCAGCAGCGAGAGCTCCTACGAGCAGTACTTC.

The V gene is TRBV4-3, the J gene TRBJ1-1; the match to TRBD1 covers 7 bases. The CDR3 runs 16 residues. CDR1 is LGHNA, CDR2 YSLEER, per germline. With V trimmed by 4 bases and J by 0 bases, 8 bases remained unmatched. CDR3 sequence (DNA): TGCGCCAGCAGCCTGGACAGGACCGGGATGAACACTGAAGCTTTCTTT. Its protein product is CASSLDRTGMNTEAFF.

The chain joins TRBV6-6 to TRBJ2-3, with 12 bases that match TRBD2. V was clipped by 5 bases and J by 5 bases; unmatched bases: 5. The length of the CDR3 is 15 residues. The germline gives CDR1 MNHNY, CDR2 SVGAGI (reference sequence). CDR3 region: CASSLTSGGIDTQYF. In DNA, the CDR3 is TGTGCCAGCAGTCTAACTAGCGGGGGGATAGATACGCAGTATTTT.

The genes are TRBV30 and TRBJ2-7; 9 bases are a match to TRBD2. CDR3 length: 13 amino acids. Germline CDR1 GTSNPN, CDR2 SVGIG (reference sequence). Germline trimming cut 4 bases from V and 6 bases from J; bases unmatched to any gene: 7. DNA for the CDR3: TGTGCCTGGATGGTAGCGGGAGACAGCGAGCAGTACTTC. Amino acids: CAWMVAGDSEQYF.

The CDR3 protein is CASSMMGEIEAFF. The CDR3 region has the DNA TGTGCCAGTAGTATGATGGGCGAGATTGAAGCTTTCTTT. J is TRBJ1-1 and V is TRBV19; D is uncertain. From germline, CDR1 is LNHDA and CDR2 SQIVND (reference sequence). The CDR3 length is 13 residues. The V end was cut by 3 bases, the J end by 7 bases, with 12 bases between.

This chain connects TRBV7-2 to TRBJ2-7; no clear D gene. V lost 0 bases and J 3 bases, leaving 9 bases between the germline ends. Germline V gives CDR1 SGHTA, CDR2 FQGNSA. The CDR3 length is 14 residues. The CDR3: CASSLATNDYEQYF. The DNA of the CDR3 is TGTGCCAGCAGCTTAGCAACTAACGACTACGAGCAGTACTTC.

This clone was recorded a few times. V usage is TRBV14 and J usage is TRBJ1-2; TRBD1 agrees at 7 bases. The ends lost 1 base at V and 3 bases at J; junction bases unmatched: 2. This CDR3 is 14 amino acids long. The germline CDR1 and CDR2 sequences are SGHDN and FVKESK. CDR3 sequence (DNA): TGTGCCAGCAGCCAAGCAACAGGGGACTATGGCTACACCTTC. Its protein is CASSQATGDYGYTF.

The rearrangement joins TRBV9 to TRBJ2-1; 9 positions agree with TRBD2. Germline CDR1 is SGDLS and CDR2 is YYNGEE. CDR3 length: 18 residues. After removal of 0 bases from V and 8 bases from J, the junction contained 15 bases not matched to a gene. CDR3 sequence reads: CASSVDMASGEDLDEQFF. Here the CDR3 DNA reads TGTGCCAGCAGCGTAGATATGGCTAGCGGGGAGGATCTGGATGAGCAGTTCTTC.

The V call is TRBV7-3, the J call TRBJ2-3; 10 bases are a match to TRBD2. V lost 2 bases and J lost 5; bases outside the gene matches: 10. In germline, CDR1 is SGHTA, CDR2 FQGTGA. The CDR3 is made up of 17 amino acids. The CDR3 loop reads CASSLSSGGVGGDTQYF. DNA for the CDR3: TGTGCCAGCAGCTTATCTAGCGGGGGCGTTGGGGGAGATACGCAGTATTTT.

The V call is TRBV9, the J call TRBJ2-5; 7 bases are shared with TRBD1. The germline V gene has CDR1 SGDLS and CDR2 YYNGEE. The CDR3 contains 14 residues. J was trimmed by 4 bases and V by 2 bases; bases with no gene match: 5. The CDR3 sequence: CASSVRQGLETQYF. CDR3 sequence (DNA): TGTGCCAGCAGCGTCCGACAGGGCCTAGAGACCCAGTACTTC.

Points on this clone: Distinct nucleotide sequences in the sample also encode this CDR3. V is TRBV7-2 and J is TRBJ2-5, with D tentatively TRBD1 or TRBD2 (6 bases each). V gave up 3 bases and J gave up 2 bases, with 10 bases separating them. CDR1 is SGHTA and CDR2 is FQGNSA in the germline V gene. This CDR3 region has 14 residues. This CDR3 reads CASSFRGQQETQYF. The CDR3 region has the DNA TGTGCCAGCAGCTTCCGGGGGCAACAAGAGACCCAGTACTTC.

The gene calls are TRBV7-8 and TRBJ2-7; tentative D call: TRBD2 (7 bases). CDR3 length: 16 amino acids. Trimming shortened V by 2 bases and J by 0 bases, and 14 bases separated the two germline ends. From germline, CDR1 is SGHVS and CDR2 FQNEAQ. The CDR3 spells CASSLLGASGSYEQYF. CDR3 DNA sequence: TGTGCCAGCAGCTTATTGGGGGCTAGCGGCTCCTACGAGCAGTACTTC.

The chain links TRBV4-1 to TRBJ1-1; no firm D call. CDR3 length: 14 amino acids. Germline values: CDR1 MGHRA, CDR2 YSYEKL. The V end was cut by 0 bases, the J end by 2 bases, with 7 bases between. CDR3 protein: CASSQDRSNTEAFF. CDR3 DNA: TGCGCCAGCAGCCAAGATAGGTCCAACACTGAAGCTTTCTTT.

The chain is built from TRBV7-9 and TRBJ2-7; D is perhaps TRBD2 (6 bases). This CDR3 spans 14 amino acids. Trimming took 5 bases from V and 7 from J, leaving 18 bases between them. Looked up from germline, CDR1 is SEHNR and CDR2 is FQNEAQ (reference sequence). The CDR3 DNA reads as TGTGCCAGCAGCCCGCGGACTATAACGGGAGAGCAGTACTTC. Its protein product is CASSPRTITGEQYF.

The V call is TRBV7-3, the J call TRBJ2-1, with a possible D match to TRBD1 (6 bases). Germline CDR1 reads SGHTA; CDR2 reads FQGTGA. The CDR3 covers 16 residues. The V end was cut by 4 bases, the J end by 0 bases, with 13 bases between. CDR3 sequence reads: CASSSNTGSSYNEQFF. CDR3 bases: TGTGCCAGCAGCTCGAACACAGGGAGCTCCTACAATGAGCAGTTCTTC.

This chain joins TRBV28 and TRBJ1-5; TRBD1 matches 8 bases. The CDR3 runs to 17 residues. The junction had 10 bases not matched to a gene; V was cut back by 4 bases and J by 2 bases. Germline values: CDR1 MDHEN, CDR2 SYDVKM. As DNA, the CDR3 is TGTGCCAGCAGTTCCGGGACAGGAGGAAGCGGCAATCAGCCCCAGCATTTT. As protein: CASSSGTGGSGNQPQHF.

CDR3 in amino acids: CASSQDGRGKDEQYF. CDR3 in DNA: TGCGCCAGCAGCCAAGACGGCAGGGGGAAGGACGAGCAGTACTTC. The chain couples TRBV4-3 to TRBJ2-7; 7 bases fit TRBD1. Germline V gives CDR1 LGHNA, CDR2 YSLEER. After removal of 0 bases from V and 5 bases from J, the junction contained 7 bases not matched to a gene. This CDR3 is 15 amino acids long.

J is TRBJ2-5 and V is TRBV10-2, with D unclear. The CDR3 covers 13 residues. The germline V and J ends were trimmed by 6 bases and 2 bases, with 10 bases remaining between them. Germline V CDR1 and CDR2: WSHSY, SAAADI. The CDR3 reads CASSPDEQETQYF. DNA for the CDR3: TGCGCCAGCAGCCCGGACGAGCAAGAGACCCAGTACTTC.

The DNA for the CDR3 is TGCGCCAGCAGCTTAGTGGGGGCCCCCTCTGGAAACACCATATATTTT. Amino acids: CASSLVGAPSGNTIYF. The chain joins TRBV5-1 to TRBJ1-3, with a weak D call TRBD1 (6 bases). This CDR3 is built from 16 residues. V dropped 2 bases and J dropped 0 bases, with 12 bases sitting between them. Germline assignment: CDR1 SGHRS and CDR2 YFSETQ.

The J gene is TRBJ2-3, the V gene TRBV14; D not certain. The V gene's germline CDR1 is SGHDN and CDR2 FVKESK. The V gene lost 1 base and the J gene lost 6 bases, with 2 bases spanning the gap. CDR3 length equals 11 residues. The CDR3 DNA sequence: TGTGCCAGCAGCCAAGGTGATACGCAGTATTTT. Its protein is CASSQGDTQYF. Using reference TRBV14 and TRBJ2-3 for the parts outside the CDR3, the full variable domain is EAGVTQFPSHSVIEKGQTVTLRCDPISGHDNLYWYRRVMGKEIKFLLHFVKESKQDESGMPNNRFLAERTGGTYSTLKVQPAELEDSGVYFCASSQGDTQYFGPGTRLTVL.

The sample holds a few counts of this clone. The gene calls are TRBV2 and TRBJ1-3; D gene uncertain. This CDR3 contains 12 residues. Germline CDR1 and CDR2: SNHLY and FYNNEI. Trimming took off 6 bases at V and 3 bases at J, with 6 bases between the two ends. The CDR3 bases are TGTGCCAGCAGGGCCGGTGGAAACACCATATATTTT. Residues: CASRAGGNTIYF.

The rearrangement links TRBV12-2 to TRBJ2-1. TRBV12-2 is an annotated pseudogene. CDR3 length: 18 residues. CDR3 bases: TGTGCAAGTCGCGCCCGGGCCCCTCTAATCGTTCCTGACAATGAGCAGTTCTTC. Translated: CASRARAPLIVPDNEQFF.

V is TRBV29-1 and J is TRBJ1-3; a possible D gene is TRBD1 (6 bases). The CDR3 consists of 16 residues. CDR1 is SQVTM, CDR2 ANQGSEA, per germline. Trimming left V 0 bases short and J 1 base short, with 13 bases between. The CDR3 nucleotides are TGCAGCGTTGAAGAACTCAGGGGAAGGTCTGGAAACACCATATATTTT. Translating it yields CSVEELRGRSGNTIYF. Based on the CDR3 plus reference TRBV29-1 and TRBJ1-3, the full variable domain is SAVISQKPSRDICQRGTSLTIQCQVDSQVTMMFWYRQQPGQSLTLIATANQGSEATYESGFVIDKFPISRPNLTFSTLTVSNMSPEDSSIYLCSVEELRGRSGNTIYFGEGSWLTVV.

The genes are TRBV2 and TRBJ2-7; tentative D call: TRBD2 (6 bases). Trimming stripped 8 bases from V and 0 bases from J, with 11 bases between. Germline V gives CDR1 SNHLY, CDR2 FYNNEI. The CDR3 extends over 13 amino acids. CDR3 sequence reads: CASDGGTSYEQYF. As DNA, the CDR3 is TGTGCCAGCGACGGGGGTACCTCCTACGAGCAGTACTTC. The full variable domain, rest sourced from reference TRBV2 and TRBJ2-7, is EPEVTQTPSHQVTQMGQEVILRCVPISNHLYFYWYRQILGQKVEFLVSFYNNEISEKSEIFDDQFSVERPDGSNFTLKIRSTKLEDSAMYFCASDGGTSYEQYFGPGTRLTVT.

The rearrangement joins TRBV6-6 to TRBJ2-7; the D is unclear. Trimming left V 6 bases short and J 3 bases short, with 15 bases between. The CDR3 totals 14 residues. CDR1 and CDR2 (germline): MNHNY, SVGAGI (reference sequence). As DNA, the CDR3 is TGTGCCAGCAGCCGAAAGTTAGACGGCTACGAGCAGTACTTC. It codes for CASSRKLDGYEQYF.

The rearrangement joins TRBV6-5 to TRBJ1-1; D is ambiguous. The V gene lost 6 bases and the J gene lost 0 bases, with 5 bases spanning the gap. The CDR3 covers 12 residues. Germline V lookup: CDR1 MNHEY, CDR2 SVGAGI. The DNA for the CDR3 is TGTGCCAGCAGAACTATGAACACTGAAGCTTTCTTT. This sequence encodes CASRTMNTEAFF.

The rearrangement joins TRBV5-1 to TRBJ2-7; D may be TRBD2 (6 bases). Trimming stripped 6 bases from V and 1 base from J, with 11 bases between. CDR1 and CDR2 (germline): SGHRS, YFSETQ. CDR3 length equals 13 residues. The CDR3 bases are TGCGCCAGCACGGGGGAAAGGTCCTACGAGCAGTACTTC. This translates into CASTGERSYEQYF.

This clone was detected only a few times. This same CDR3 is encoded by further DNA sequences in the sample. The rearrangement joins TRBV5-1 to TRBJ1-1, with D uncertain. Trimming pared 0 bases from V and 2 bases from J, leaving 5 bases between. CDR1 and CDR2 (germline): SGHRS, YFSETQ. CDR3 length equals 13 residues. The CDR3 region has the DNA TGCGCCAGCAGCTTGGGGGTTAACACTGAAGCTTTCTTT. Translated, it gives CASSLGVNTEAFF.

This clone came up once. V gene TRBV7-3 combines with J gene TRBJ2-7; TRBD1 or TRBD2 may be the D gene (6 bases each). Germline V lookup: CDR1 SGHTA, CDR2 FQGTGA. V lost 5 bases and J lost 6, with 17 bases in between. CDR3 length: 14 residues. The CDR3 DNA follows: TGTGCCAGCAGCCTAGGGGGGCTCGGTTCCGAGCAGTACTTC. It translates to CASSLGGLGSEQYF. The variable domain in full, with the rest retrieved from reference TRBV7-3 and TRBJ2-7, is GAGVSQTPSNKVTEKGKYVELRCDPISGHTALYWYRQSLGQGPEFLIYFQGTGAADDSGLPNDRFFAVRPEGSVSTLKIQRTERGDSAVYLCASSLGGLGSEQYFGPGTRLTVT.

The V gene is TRBV5-1, the J gene TRBJ2-5; 7 bases fit TRBD1. The CDR3 contains 13 residues. The V gene's germline CDR1 is SGHRS and CDR2 YFSETQ. Trimming at V came to 7 bases and at J to 5 bases, leaving 8 bases not matched to a gene. The CDR3: CASVQGLGETQYF. CDR3 DNA sequence: TGCGCCAGCGTACAGGGGCTCGGGGAGACCCAGTACTTC.